Each of the 29 T cell receptor beta chains below was sequenced from the same sample in a study of blood T cell dynamics during melanoma immunotherapy. Time point meaning: pre-treatment baseline. This table comes from immunoSEQ multiplex PCR, and its TCRdb copy is limited to in-frame clones, with some not included. Among under 15,000 clones listed, 84% were seen once. The sequencing used blood, collected from a patient treated with checkpoint blockade. All receptors come from a human donor with melanoma.

J is TRBJ2-5 and V is TRBV27; D call uncertain. Germline CDR1 MNHEY, CDR2 SMNVEV (reference sequence). The CDR3 totals 13 residues. Trimming stripped 3 bases from V and 3 bases from J, with 8 bases between. CDR3 DNA: TGTGCCAGCAGTTTGTGGGCGGAAGAGACCCAGTACTTC. Its protein is CASSLWAEETQYF.

This sequence joins TRBV11-2 and TRBJ2-5; 9 bases line up with TRBD1. This CDR3 is 15 amino acids long. J was trimmed by 5 bases and V by 5 bases; bases with no gene match: 9. The V gene's germline CDR1 is SGHAT and CDR2 FQNNGV. The CDR3 sequence is CASSAVGQGHETQYF. CDR3 coding DNA: TGTGCCAGCAGCGCCGTTGGACAGGGGCATGAGACCCAGTACTTC.

The chain recombines TRBV7-2 with TRBJ1-4; 8 nucleotides agree with TRBD1. With 3 bases clipped from V and 3 bases from J, the junction kept 9 bases outside the gene matches. CDR1 is SGHTA and CDR2 is FQGNSA in the germline V gene. This CDR3 comprises 17 residues. The DNA for the CDR3 is TGTGCCAGCAGCTTTCGGGGGAAACAGGGGGCTAATGAAAAACTGTTTTTT. Its protein product is CASSFRGKQGANEKLFF.

This clone was observed a single time. The chain employs TRBV9 and TRBJ2-7; the match to TRBD2 covers 9 bases. The CDR3 is 15 amino acids. With 4 bases clipped from V and 5 bases from J, the junction kept 10 bases outside the gene matches. CDR1 and CDR2 from the germline V gene are SGDLS and YYNGEE. The CDR3 sequence: CASSFSGLAAHEQYF. In DNA, the CDR3 is TGTGCCAGCAGCTTCTCGGGACTAGCAGCGCACGAGCAGTACTTC.

This sequence joins TRBV19 and TRBJ1-5, with D perhaps matching TRBD1 (5 bases). The length of the CDR3 is 15 residues. Trimming removed 7 bases from V and 2 bases from J, with 15 bases in between. Per germline, CDR1 LNHDA and CDR2 SQIVND (reference sequence). CDR3 DNA sequence: TGTGCCAGTACCTTGGGGGGAGTAGGCAATCAGCCCCAGCATTTT. It codes for CASTLGGVGNQPQHF.

The chain couples TRBV29-1 to TRBJ1-1; 8 bases map to TRBD1. Germline assignment: CDR1 SQVTM and CDR2 ANQGSEA. Losses at the gene ends were 5 bases for V and 6 bases for J; bases not matched to a gene: 5. The CDR3 contains 12 residues. This CDR3 reads CSVRQGASEAFF. The CDR3 nucleotides read TGCAGCGTTCGGCAGGGGGCTTCTGAAGCTTTCTTT.

The rearrangement uses TRBV29-1 and TRBJ2-7; TRBD2 aligns across 11 bases. V shed 7 bases, J shed 4 bases, and the junction held 6 bases outside the gene matches. The CDR3 has 13 residues. CDR1 is SQVTM and CDR2 is ANQGSEA in the germline V gene. DNA for the CDR3: TGCAGCGCCGTAGCGGGGGGGCTGTACGAGCAGTACTTC. Protein sequence: CSAVAGGLYEQYF.

The chain employs TRBV7-3 and TRBJ2-7; no firm D call. Germline CDR1 SGHTA, CDR2 FQGTGA. The length of the CDR3 is 15 residues. Trimming stripped 2 bases from V and 0 bases from J, with 11 bases between. This chain's CDR3 is CASSLFIGGSYEQYF. The CDR3 bases are TGTGCCAGCAGCTTATTCATAGGCGGCTCCTACGAGCAGTACTTC.

The J gene is TRBJ2-7, the V gene TRBV7-9, with a tentative D call TRBD1 (6 bases). Germline loops: CDR1 SEHNR, CDR2 FQNEAQ (reference sequence). The CDR3 spans 14 residues. Deletions cut 5 bases from V and 1 base from J, with 12 bases between. The CDR3 reads CASSTGTSSYEQYF. In nucleotides, the CDR3 is TGTGCCAGCAGCACAGGGACGTCTTCCTACGAGCAGTACTTC.

This chain links TRBV18 with TRBJ1-1, with D possibly TRBD1 on 6 matching bases. Per germline, CDR1 KGHSH and CDR2 LQKENI. The CDR3 is made up of 15 amino acids. Deletions cut 1 base from V and 1 base from J, with 10 bases between. The CDR3 coding sequence is TGTGCCAGCTCACCACAACGGGGGCCGAACACTGAAGCTTTCTTT. Translated: CASSPQRGPNTEAFF.

This clone has just one count. The J gene is TRBJ2-2, the V gene TRBV9, with 12 bases fitting TRBD2. Germline V gene sequence: CDR1 SGDLS, CDR2 YYNGEE. V dropped 3 bases and J dropped 7; count of bases not matched to a gene: 16. This CDR3 is built from 19 residues. CDR3 region: CASSAHSLRLAGVDGELFF. CDR3 bases: TGTGCCAGCAGCGCCCACTCCTTAAGACTAGCGGGAGTCGACGGGGAGCTGTTTTTT.

The chain has TRBV5-1 and TRBJ2-1, with 13 bases that match TRBD2. Germline assignment: CDR1 SGHRS and CDR2 YFSETQ. With 4 bases clipped from V and 7 bases from J, the junction kept 8 bases outside the gene matches. This CDR3 region has 16 residues. CDR3 sequence: CASSHRTSGSANEQFF. DNA of the CDR3: TGCGCCAGCAGCCACCGGACTAGCGGGAGCGCGAATGAGCAGTTCTTC.

V is TRBV25-1 and J is TRBJ2-5; no clear D. V shed 6 bases and J shed 7 bases, with 6 bases lying between them. The CDR3 has 10 amino acids. Germline-derived CDR1 and CDR2 are MGHDK and SYGVNS. The CDR3: CASRSGTQYF. CDR3 sequence (DNA): TGTGCCAGCAGAAGTGGGACCCAGTACTTC.

The CDR3 protein is CASRAPGAETQYF. DNA for the CDR3: TGTGCCAGCAGAGCCCCCGGGGCCGAGACCCAGTACTTC. The chain joins TRBV27 to TRBJ2-5; D may match TRBD1 or TRBD2 (5 bases each). Germline CDR1 and CDR2: MNHEY and SMNVEV (reference sequence). Trimming took off 6 bases at V and 5 bases at J, with 13 bases between the two ends. The CDR3 extends over 13 amino acids.

The genes are TRBV27 and TRBJ1-5, with 10 positions matching TRBD1. Germline CDR1 reads MNHEY; CDR2 reads SMNVEV (reference sequence). The V and J ends lost 5 bases and 4 bases, in that order; junction bases with no gene match: 8. This CDR3 region has 16 residues. The CDR3 is CASSPRGDRGNQPQHF. In DNA, the CDR3 is TGTGCCAGCAGTCCCCGAGGGGACAGGGGAAATCAGCCCCAGCATTTT.

The chain is built from TRBV27 and TRBJ2-2, with D perhaps given as TRBD1 or TRBD2 (5 bases each). Germline CDR1 reads MNHEY; CDR2 reads SMNVEV (reference sequence). The V end was cut by 5 bases, the J end by 5 bases, with 18 bases between. This CDR3 contains 16 residues. The CDR3 nucleotides read TGTGCCAGCAGTCCGGGGACCTCCACCGGGACCGGGGAGCTGTTTTTT. Its protein is CASSPGTSTGTGELFF.

The chain recombines TRBV4-3 with TRBJ2-3, with TRBD2 matching over 12 bases. The CDR3 has 19 amino acids. Germline V gene sequence: CDR1 LGHNA, CDR2 YSLEER. The ends lost 0 bases at V and 2 bases at J; junction bases unmatched: 9. The CDR3 here is CASSQEASGRASATDTQYF. CDR3 coding DNA: TGCGCCAGCAGCCAAGAGGCTAGCGGGAGGGCCTCGGCCACAGATACGCAGTATTTT.

The chain uses TRBV27 and TRBJ2-7; 11 bases agree with TRBD2. V shed 6 bases and J 1 base; nucleotides not matched to a gene: 8. CDR1 is MNHEY and CDR2 is SMNVEV in the germline V gene (reference sequence). The CDR3 spans 16 residues. This CDR3 is CASRKGGTSGSYEQYF. As DNA, the CDR3 is TGTGCCAGCAGAAAAGGGGGGACTAGCGGATCCTACGAGCAGTACTTC.

The CDR3 DNA follows: TGTGCCAGCTCACCGGGGAGGACAGGGGGCGGCTACGAGCAGTACTTC. Protein: CASSPGRTGGGYEQYF. The chain has TRBV18 and TRBJ2-7, with 11 bases matching TRBD1. The V segment lost 3 bases and the J segment 3 bases; nucleotides outside the gene matches: 7. There are 16 residues in the CDR3. CDR1 KGHSH and CDR2 LQKENI come from the germline V gene.

The chain combines TRBV6-1 with TRBJ2-1, with D perhaps given as TRBD1 or TRBD2 (5 bases each). The CDR3 extends over 15 amino acids. V was trimmed by 1 base and J by 2 bases, leaving 9 bases between them. Germline CDR1 is MNHNS and CDR2 is SASEGT. The CDR3 sequence: CASSEEPGPYNEQFF. CDR3 DNA: TGTGCCAGCAGTGAAGAACCGGGGCCCTACAATGAGCAGTTCTTC.

CDR3 loop: CASSLSGGGNSPLHF. DNA for the CDR3: TGTGCCAGCAGTTTATCAGGGGGCGGTAATTCACCCCTCCACTTT. V and J are TRBV28 and TRBJ1-6, with 8 bases matching TRBD1. V shed 1 base, J shed 6 bases, and the junction held 2 bases outside the gene matches. CDR3 length: 15 residues. The V gene's germline CDR1 is MDHEN and CDR2 SYDVKM.

This chain connects TRBV29-1 to TRBJ2-1, with D unclear. CDR3 length equals 14 residues. CDR1 and CDR2 from the germline V gene are SQVTM and ANQGSEA. V gave up 0 bases and J gave up 4 bases, with 10 bases separating them. This chain's CDR3 is CSVEDLGSYNEQFF. DNA of the CDR3: TGCAGCGTTGAAGATCTCGGGTCTTACAATGAGCAGTTCTTC.

This chain links TRBV7-3 with TRBJ2-3; perhaps TRBD2 as D (6 bases). The CDR3 is 17 amino acids. Germline CDR1 and CDR2: SGHTA and FQGTGA. Trimming took 5 bases from V and 2 from J, leaving 20 bases between them. The DNA of the CDR3 is TGTGCCAGCAGCCTAAAGAAGAACGCGGGAATCACAGATACGCAGTATTTT. Translated: CASSLKKNAGITDTQYF.

The chain couples TRBV28 to TRBJ2-5; 9 nucleotides match TRBD1. Gene TRBJ2-7 matches the end of the DNA better, so the J call may be wrong. The CDR3 loop spans 14 amino acids. CDR1 is MDHEN and CDR2 is SYDVKM in the germline V gene. For the CDR3, the DNA is TGTGCCAGCAGAGGACAGGGGTCGACCTACGAGCAGTACTTC. The encoded protein is CASRGQGSTYEQYF.

The chain links TRBV4-2 to TRBJ1-3; unclear D gene. The CDR3 contains 15 residues. Germline values: CDR1 LGHNA, CDR2 YNFKEQ. The ends were cut back, 0 bases at V and 5 bases at J, with 11 bases in the middle. The CDR3 region is CASSQEARGRNTIYF. CDR3 DNA: TGTGCCAGCAGCCAAGAGGCCCGGGGTAGAAACACCATATATTTT.

The chain employs TRBV5-6 and TRBJ1-2, with TRBD1 matching over 9 bases. This CDR3 is built from 17 residues. CDR1 is SGHDT, CDR2 YYEEEE, per germline. Trimming cost V 2 bases and J 7 bases; bases outside gene matches: 15. CDR3 in DNA: TGTGCCAGCAGCTTACAGATGGGACAGGGACGCCTGGGTGGCTACACCTTC. It is translated as CASSLQMGQGRLGGYTF.

This clone has a handful of counts. The CDR3 bases are TGTGCCAGCAGTGCAGGGAACTCTGGAAACACCATATATTTT. Translating it yields CASSAGNSGNTIYF. The chain recombines TRBV9 with TRBJ1-3, with a weak D call TRBD1 (5 bases). The CDR3 extends over 14 amino acids. V lost 5 bases to trimming and J lost 0 bases, with 9 bases between them. Germline V CDR1 and CDR2: SGDLS, YYNGEE. Complete variable domain (other parts from reference TRBV9 and TRBJ1-3): DSGVTQTPKHLITATGQRVTLRCSPRSGDLSVYWYQQSLDQGLQFLIQYYNGEERAKGNILERFSAQQFPDLHSELNLSSLELGDSALYFCASSAGNSGNTIYFGEGSWLTVV.

The chain carries TRBV28 and TRBJ2-2; 11 nucleotides agree with TRBD1. After removal of 4 bases from V and 3 bases from J, the junction contained 1 base not matched to a gene. The V gene's germline CDR1 is MDHEN and CDR2 SYDVKM. This CDR3 contains 15 residues. The CDR3 coding sequence is TGTGCCAGCAGTTGGGACAGGGGGTACACCGGGGAGCTGTTTTTT. Its translation: CASSWDRGYTGELFF.

This clone has more than one count but fewer than ten. The genes are TRBV9 and TRBJ2-2; a possible D gene is TRBD2 (5 bases). CDR3 length: 16 amino acids. V lost 0 bases to trimming and J lost 7 bases, with 16 bases between them. Germline V gene sequence: CDR1 SGDLS, CDR2 YYNGEE. The CDR3 here is CASSVVSRSRGGELFF. In nucleotides, the CDR3 is TGTGCCAGCAGCGTAGTATCTCGGTCTCGGGGCGGGGAGCTGTTTTTT.